This T cell receptor (beta chain) appears in the sequencing data of a study of blood T cell repertoires in COVID-19. Patients in Seattle were enrolled during active infection, then followed longitudinally. V was clipped by 2 bases and J by 0 bases, with 8 bases between them. CDR1 MNHEY and CDR2 SMNVEV come from the germline V gene (reference sequence). The CDR3 has 14 residues. Per the original methods: Using reference gene primer amplification, nucleated cell counts were estimated. Clones were read by immunoSEQ multiplex PCR, and TCRdb kept only the in-frame ones, dropping some. V and J calls and clone size come straight from that table; D and trimming were deduced from the DNA. Counted here are around 310,000 clones, approximately 90% occurring once; the ten biggest clones make up approximately 6.8%.

The chain uses TRBV27 and TRBJ2-7; no clear D gene. Sequenced sample: peripheral blood. The sequence came from a woman aged 25 to 39 with COVID-19, enrolled during active disease. CDR3 in amino acids: CASSLNGRSYEQYF. In DNA form, the CDR3 reads TGTGCCAGCAGTTTAAACGGTCGCTCCTACGAGCAGTACTTC.